One sample yielded the 6 T cell receptor beta chains listed below, sequenced in a study of regulatory T cells in long-lasting Graves disease. Time point defined: newly diagnosed GD, antithyroid drugs for less than 3 months. With RNA extracted from PBMCs as input, the TCR library was made. In building TCR beta libraries, iRepertoire HTBI primers were used together with Arm-PCR of CDR3 regions. TCRdb processed the multiplex PCR reads anew with MiXCR; each CDR3 protein has one entry. Among 400,000 to 550,000 distinct CDR3 sequences listed, around 17% were seen once. The same specimen was also included in a second study, on T cells in Graves' hyperthyroidism and ophthalmopathy.

Here the sequenced sample was peripheral blood mononuclear cells (PBMCs), taken at new diagnosis, from a patient treated with antithyroid drugs. The receptor set was obtained from a woman aged 30 to 39 with Graves disease.

This clonotype has a count of ten or more. CDR3 protein: CAWSTGTFSGNTIYF. The CDR3 DNA reads as TGTGCCTGGAGTACTGGGACTTTCTCTGGAAACACCATATATTTT. The J gene is TRBJ1-3, the V gene TRBV30; D may be TRBD1 (5 bases). From germline, CDR1 is GTSNPN and CDR2 SVGIG (reference sequence). CDR3 length: 15 amino acids. Trimming stripped 2 bases from V and 0 bases from J, with 11 bases between.

This clonotype was observed many times. V is TRBV20-1 and J is TRBJ2-7; 8 bases match TRBD2. The CDR3 consists of 13 residues. Per the germline V gene, CDR1 is DFQATT and CDR2 is SNEGSKA (reference sequence). With V trimmed by 6 bases and J by 4 bases, 8 bases remained unmatched. The CDR3 loop is CSAVRAGAYEQYF. CDR3 nucleotides: TGCAGTGCCGTTCGAGCGGGAGCTTACGAGCAGTACTTC.

V gene TRBV27 combines with J gene TRBJ1-2; D is possibly TRBD1 (5 bases). Trimming left V 5 bases short and J 8 bases short, with 15 bases between. From germline, CDR1 is MNHEY and CDR2 SMNVEV (reference sequence). This CDR3 region has 13 residues. The CDR3 sequence is CASSTYREGGYTF. The CDR3 DNA reads as TGTGCCAGCAGTACTTATCGAGAGGGGGGCTACACCTTC.

There are a few counts of this clonotype. The chain is built from TRBV18 and TRBJ2-1, with TRBD2 matching over 11 bases. Trimming took 3 bases from V and 4 from J; bases not matched to a gene: 11. Germline CDR1 and CDR2: KGHSH and LQKENI. The CDR3 extends over 18 amino acids. The CDR3 nucleotides read TGTGCCAGCTCACCGCCCGAGCCCCTAGCGGGAGGATACAATGAGCAGTTCTTC. Protein product: CASSPPEPLAGGYNEQFF.

This clonotype was counted many times. The chain is built from TRBV7-9 and TRBJ2-7; perhaps TRBD2 as D (6 bases). This CDR3 is built from 13 residues. V was shortened by 5 bases and J by 4 bases, with 12 bases between the two germline ends. CDR1 and CDR2 from the germline V gene are SEHNR and FQNEAQ (reference sequence). The chain's CDR3 is CASSDGRGYEQYF. The CDR3 DNA is TGTGCCAGCAGCGACGGGCGGGGTTACGAGCAGTACTTC.

This clonotype was recorded a few times. V is TRBV5-1 and J is TRBJ1-5, with 8 nucleotides matching TRBD1. The CDR3 contains 15 residues. Germline values: CDR1 SGHRS, CDR2 YFSETQ. Losses at the gene ends were 0 bases for V and 7 bases for J; bases not matched to a gene: 6. CDR3 bases: TGCGCCAGCAGCTTGGGGACAGGGATCGGGCAGCCCCAGCATTTT. Amino acid sequence: CASSLGTGIGQPQHF.